This entry is about one T cell receptor beta chain. This sample is drawn from a study of blood T cell repertoires in COVID-19. Turning to the study itself: T cells, B-cell-depleted T cells, or PBMCs provided the cDNA or gDNA that served as material.

Seattle's enrolled individuals joined amid active infection and were then monitored longitudinally. Germline V gene sequence: CDR1 ENHRY, CDR2 SYGVKD. The germline V and J ends were trimmed by 11 bases and 4 bases, with 11 bases remaining between them. The CDR3 length is 11 residues. Profiling relied on immunoSEQ multiplex PCR, and the TCRdb table lists in-frame clones only, not all of them. The sample consists of about 180,000 clones, around 86% of them appearing once. The chain carries TRBV10-3 and TRBJ1-1; D is perhaps TRBD1 (6 bases). Sequencing was carried out using peripheral blood. The source of this sequence is a woman in her sixties or seventies with COVID-19, enrolled during active disease. This chain's CDR3 is CASQGSTEAFF. The CDR3 DNA reads as TGTGCCTCCCAGGGGAGCACTGAAGCTTTCTTT.